Detailed here is one T cell receptor beta chain. The antigen is unknown. The sample belongs to a study of cytomegalovirus exposure and HLA in healthy donors. The germline V gene has CDR1 SNHLY and CDR2 FYNNEI. This CDR3 spans 19 amino acids. The V gene end was trimmed by 5 bases and the J gene end by 5 bases; junction bases not matched to a gene: 20. Researchers ran the PCR with 60 Vbeta and 13 Jbeta primers. Measured with immunoSEQ multiplex PCR; TCRdb has only the in-frame clones, and not every one. The table lists about 100,000 clones, 76% of them singletons. The study's findings and limits: In vitro work confirmed that a few CMV-associated chains recognize CMV antigens. Despite most TCR sequences being rare, some public TCRs occurred in many donors.

The sequencing input was PBMCs. This clonotype was sampled from a woman aged 45 to 65 in good health and CMV-seropositive. The gene calls are TRBV2 and TRBJ2-4, with 8 bases matching TRBD1. CDR3 coding DNA: TGTGCCAGCAGTCGATATATATTAGGGACAGGCCCCGATCAAAACATTCAGTACTTC. Amino acids: CASSRYILGTGPDQNIQYF. Filled out from reference TRBV2 and TRBJ2-4, the complete variable domain reads EPEVTQTPSHQVTQMGQEVILRCVPISNHLYFYWYRQILGQKVEFLVSFYNNEISEKSEIFDDQFSVERPDGSNFTLKIRSTKLEDSAMYFCASSRYILGTGPDQNIQYFGAGTRLSVL.